Below, 23 T cell receptor beta chains from the same sample are listed, as sequenced in a study of T cells in women clearing cervical HPV infection. The data were produced by immunoSEQ multiplex PCR, yet TCRdb's version contains in-frame clones alone and is incomplete. This listing includes roughly 20,000 clones. Sequenced material: blood buffy coat. The receptors originated from a woman aged 18 to 75 with a cervical HPV16 infection that either progressed to CIN3+ or cleared (not recorded which).

About this clone itself: Read data end 3 residues before the CDR3 end; the end is taken from the germline J gene. The chain uses TRBV5-1 and TRBJ2-2; TRBD2 matches 8 bases. Germline loops: CDR1 SGHRS, CDR2 YFSETQ. Trimming took 4 bases from V and 6 from J; bases not matched to a gene: 5. This CDR3 is 14 amino acids long. The covered CDR3 bases are TGCGCCAGCAGCCAGCGGGGGAAAGCCGGGGAG. Protein: CASSQRGKAGE. From start to end, the CDR3 is CASSQRGKAGELFF.

As for this clone: The CDR3 extends 3 residues past the end of the read, so its final part is completed from the germline J gene. The chain carries TRBV29-1 and TRBJ1-1, with a weak D call TRBD1 (6 bases). There are 14 residues in the CDR3. With 7 bases removed from V and 1 base from J, the gap between germline ends came to 16 bases. In germline, CDR1 is SQVTM, CDR2 ANQGSEA. The sequenced CDR3 bases are TGCAGCGACGGTGGAGGGGGTGGGAACACTGAA. Its protein is CSDGGGGGNTE. The whole CDR3 sequence reads CSDGGGGGNTEAFF.

Remarks on this clone: The observed sequence ends 3 residues before the CDR3 terminus, with the missing tail filled in from the germline J gene. The chain recombines TRBV7-2 with TRBJ2-3, with TRBD1 as a possible D gene (6 bases). The CDR3 length is 15 residues. From germline, CDR1 is SGHTA and CDR2 FQGNSA. The germline V and J ends were trimmed by 4 bases and 6 bases, with 17 bases remaining between them. The CDR3 is CASSSLAAQGDTQYF. The part of the CDR3 DNA that was read is TGTGCCAGCAGCTCGCTCGCGGCCCAGGGGGATACG.

In the case of this clone: The sequence runs out 3 residues before the end of the CDR3; the remainder is reconstructed from the germline J gene. This sequence joins TRBV7-3 and TRBJ2-1; tentatively, D is TRBD2 (5 bases). The length of the CDR3 is 12 residues. The germline V gene encodes CDR1 SGHTA and CDR2 FQGTGA. Between the trimmed V and J ends, which lost 0 bases and 9 bases, there was a span of 6 bases. This CDR3 is CASSLTEGEQFF. The covered CDR3 bases are TGTGCCAGCAGCTTAACTGAGGGTGAG.

Details on this clone: The read halts 3 residues ahead of the CDR3 end, with the missing end drawn from the germline J gene. The chain has TRBV14 and TRBJ2-5; no reliable D call. The CDR3 is 13 amino acids. V shed 1 base and J shed 2 bases, with 5 bases lying between them. Germline V gene lookup returns CDR1 SGHDN and CDR2 FVKESK. The chain's CDR3 is CASSQGSQETQYF. Partial CDR3 DNA: TGTGCCAGCAGCCAAGGCAGTCAAGAGACC.

Comment on this clone: The read is 3 residues too short to cover the CDR3 end, so that end is filled in from the germline J gene. V is TRBV7-9 and J is TRBJ2-3, with 11 bases fitting TRBD2. CDR3 length: 14 residues. Looked up from germline, CDR1 is SEHNR and CDR2 is FQNEAQ (reference sequence). The part of the CDR3 DNA that was read is TGTGCCAGCAGACATAGCGGGGGGGAGGAGACG. Amino acid sequence: CASRHSGGEET. The CDR3 in its entirety is CASRHSGGEETQYF.

Comment on this clone: From the germline J gene comes the end of the CDR3, since the read stops 3 residues before it. The genes are TRBV6-2 or TRBV6-3 and TRBJ1-3; D unclear. The CDR3 is 13 residues long. Germline V gene data show CDR1 as MNHEY and CDR2 as SVGEGT. V dropped 6 bases and J dropped 4 bases, with 10 bases sitting between them. The CDR3 sequence is CASRRPRGNTIYF. The part of the CDR3 DNA that was read is TGTGCCAGCAGGCGGCCCCGAGGAAACACC.

Regarding this clone: The missing CDR3 end, 3 residues past where the read stops, is filled in from the germline J gene. This sequence joins TRBV19 and TRBJ2-2; D might be TRBD2 (6 bases). The CDR3 contains 15 residues. Germline values: CDR1 LNHDA, CDR2 SQIVND (reference sequence). V lost 3 bases to trimming and J lost 2 bases, with 10 bases between them. CDR3 DNA, as far as it was read: TGTGCCAGTAGTATTATTAGCGGCAACACCGGGGAG. It is translated as CASSIISGNTGE. The complete CDR3 protein is CASSIISGNTGELFF.

A word on this clone: The read comes to an end 3 residues before the CDR3 does, leaving the germline J gene to fill in the end. The genes are TRBV7-2 and TRBJ2-3; TRBD2 is a possible D gene (5 bases). Trimming cost V 4 bases and J 5 bases, with 13 bases left between them. The CDR3 has 14 amino acids. CDR1 and CDR2 (germline): SGHTA, FQGNSA. CDR3 amino acids: CASSSRVAGDTQYF. CDR3 DNA, as far as it was read: TGTGCCAGCAGCTCGCGGGTAGCCGGAGATACG.

The CDR3 here is CASSSVTDTQYF. CDR3 DNA (partial): TGTGCCAGTAGCTCGGTCACAGATACG. V is TRBV19 and J is TRBJ2-3; D gene ambiguous. With the read ending 3 residues before the CDR3 end, the germline J gene is used to fill in that end. From germline, CDR1 is LNHDA and CDR2 SQIVND (reference sequence). The CDR3 has 12 residues. Trimming cost V 6 bases and J 2 bases, with 6 bases left between them.

Turning to this clone: From the germline J gene comes the end of the CDR3, since the read stops 3 residues before it. This chain joins TRBV29-1 and TRBJ2-7; 8 nucleotides agree with TRBD1. V was pared by 2 bases and J by 3 bases, with 6 bases of the junction left unmatched. This CDR3 contains 14 residues. Per the germline V gene, CDR1 is SQVTM and CDR2 is ANQGSEA. The CDR3 protein is CSVEFRDRGYEQYF. The CDR3 bases that were read are TGCAGCGTTGAATTCCGTGACAGGGGCTACGAG.

Comments on this clone: The CDR3 end lies 3 residues beyond the end of the read and is filled in from the germline J gene. This chain uses TRBV15 with TRBJ2-2; no reliable D call. In germline, CDR1 is LNHNV, CDR2 YYDKDF (reference sequence). The CDR3 covers 14 residues. CDR3 DNA (partial): TGTGCCACTCGAGGCCCGTCAACTAATGAAAAG. This codes for CATRGPSTNEK. The full-length CDR3 reads as CATRGPSTNEKLFF.

On this clone itself: Read sequence stops 3 residues before the CDR3 end, and the germline J gene provides the missing end. This chain links TRBV4-1 with TRBJ2-5; 7 positions match TRBD2. The CDR3 is 14 amino acids. Germline values: CDR1 MGHRA, CDR2 YSYEKL. Trimming at V came to 1 base and at J to 5 bases, leaving 4 bases not matched to a gene. CDR3 bases read: TGCGCCAGCAGCCAAGTGGGAGGGGTCGAGACC. It codes for CASSQVGGVET. The whole CDR3 protein reads CASSQVGGVETQYF.

On this clone: With the read ending 3 residues before the CDR3 end, the germline J gene is used to fill in that end. This chain connects TRBV2 to TRBJ1-1; D possibly corresponds to TRBD1 (5 bases). There are 13 residues in the CDR3. Deletions cut 7 bases from V and 2 bases from J, with 11 bases between. CDR1 and CDR2 from the germline V gene are SNHLY and FYNNEI. The CDR3 loop reads CASTEQENTEAFF. The sequenced CDR3 bases are TGTGCCAGCACCGAACAGGAAAACACTGAA.

Turning to this clone: The read comes to an end 3 residues before the CDR3 does, leaving the germline J gene to fill in the end. The V and J genes are TRBV11-2 and TRBJ2-2; the D gene could be TRBD1 or TRBD2 (6 bases each). Trimming cost V 0 bases and J 4 bases, with 9 bases left between them. The germline V gene encodes CDR1 SGHAT and CDR2 FQNNGV. CDR3 length equals 15 residues. The sequenced CDR3 bases are TGTGCCAGCAGCTTAGACAGGGGAGGCACCGGGGAG. As protein: CASSLDRGGTGE. The complete CDR3 sequence is CASSLDRGGTGELFF.

In the case of this clone: The read comes to an end 3 residues before the CDR3 does, leaving the germline J gene to fill in the end. The chain links TRBV28 to TRBJ2-7, with D possibly TRBD1 on 6 matching bases. Germline values: CDR1 MDHEN, CDR2 SYDVKM. The CDR3 contains 14 residues. Trimming left V 8 bases short and J 4 bases short, with 18 bases between. CDR3 DNA (partial): TGTGCCAGCCGTCCACAGGGTGCTAGTTACGAG. This gives the protein CASRPQGASYE. The entire CDR3 protein reads CASRPQGASYEQYF.

For this clone: The read ends 3 residues before the CDR3 terminus; that terminus is restored from the germline J gene. The V call is TRBV5-1, the J call TRBJ2-5; D unresolved. The germline V and J ends were trimmed by 3 bases and 4 bases, with 7 bases remaining between them. The CDR3 has 12 residues. Germline V lookup: CDR1 SGHRS, CDR2 YFSETQ. The CDR3 region is CASSSIGETQYF. The CDR3 DNA, read in part, is TGCGCCAGCAGCTCCATCGGAGAGACC.

The DNA read from the CDR3 is TGTGCCAGCAGTTGGGGGGGAGGGCGAATGGAGACG. Amino acid sequence: CASSWGGGRMET. The whole CDR3 sequence reads CASSWGGGRMETQYF. The chain joins TRBV6-2 or TRBV6-3 to TRBJ2-3; TRBD2 agrees at 7 bases. Read data end 3 residues before the CDR3 end; the end is taken from the germline J gene. Germline assignment: CDR1 MNHEY and CDR2 SVGEGT. The CDR3 sequence is 15 residues long.

Details on this clone: The read ends 3 residues shy of where the CDR3 ends; the end is completed using the germline J gene. The rearrangement joins TRBV4-1 to TRBJ1-4; no definite D call. The CDR3 runs to 13 residues. Germline V gene lookup returns CDR1 MGHRA and CDR2 YSYEKL. Between the trimmed V and J ends, which lost 4 bases and 5 bases, there was a span of 8 bases. The DNA read from the CDR3 is TGCGCCAGCAGCCGCGTGCCGAATGAAAAA. Translating it yields CASSRVPNEK. The whole CDR3 reads CASSRVPNEKLFF.

Note on this clone: The CDR3 end lies 3 residues beyond the end of the read and is filled in from the germline J gene. The gene calls are TRBV7-9 and TRBJ2-3; D is perhaps TRBD1 (6 bases). Germline values: CDR1 SEHNR, CDR2 FQNEAQ (reference sequence). The CDR3 totals 15 residues. Incomplete CDR3 DNA: TGTGCCAGCAGCCCCACCGTTGGGGACAATCAGCCG. Translated: CASSPTVGDNQP. The entire CDR3 protein reads CASSPTVGDNQPQYF.

Turning to this clone: The sequence runs out 3 residues before the end of the CDR3; the remainder is reconstructed from the germline J gene. V is TRBV2 and J is TRBJ2-1; TRBD1 aligns across 10 bases. V lost 5 bases and J lost 6; bases outside the gene matches: 7. The CDR3 is 15 residues long. Germline assignment: CDR1 SNHLY and CDR2 FYNNEI. The CDR3 region is CASSSSGQGLNEQFF. The CDR3 bases that were read are TGTGCCAGCAGTTCCTCGGGACAGGGGCTCAATGAG.

Worth noting for this clone: Read coverage stops 3 residues before the CDR3 terminus; the germline J gene supplies the remainder. The chain recombines TRBV4-1 with TRBJ2-5, with 13 bases aligning to TRBD2. With 4 bases clipped from V and 4 bases from J, the junction kept 6 bases outside the gene matches. Germline assignment: CDR1 MGHRA and CDR2 YSYEKL. This CDR3 is built from 16 residues. The CDR3 loop is CASSPPGLAGSETQYF. The sequenced part of the CDR3 DNA is TGCGCCAGCAGCCCGCCGGGACTAGCGGGGTCAGAGACC.

About this clone: The read terminates 3 residues ahead of where the CDR3 ends, so the germline J gene completes it. This chain links TRBV18 with TRBJ2-3; D tentatively reads TRBD1 or TRBD2 (6 bases each). Germline V gene lookup returns CDR1 KGHSH and CDR2 LQKENI. The V gene lost 6 bases and the J gene lost 1 base, with 14 bases spanning the gap. The CDR3 length is 15 residues. The DNA read from the CDR3 is TGTGCCAGCTCGCGGGAACAGGGCCGCACAGATACG. The encoded protein is CASSREQGRTDT. The whole CDR3 protein is CASSREQGRTDTQYF.